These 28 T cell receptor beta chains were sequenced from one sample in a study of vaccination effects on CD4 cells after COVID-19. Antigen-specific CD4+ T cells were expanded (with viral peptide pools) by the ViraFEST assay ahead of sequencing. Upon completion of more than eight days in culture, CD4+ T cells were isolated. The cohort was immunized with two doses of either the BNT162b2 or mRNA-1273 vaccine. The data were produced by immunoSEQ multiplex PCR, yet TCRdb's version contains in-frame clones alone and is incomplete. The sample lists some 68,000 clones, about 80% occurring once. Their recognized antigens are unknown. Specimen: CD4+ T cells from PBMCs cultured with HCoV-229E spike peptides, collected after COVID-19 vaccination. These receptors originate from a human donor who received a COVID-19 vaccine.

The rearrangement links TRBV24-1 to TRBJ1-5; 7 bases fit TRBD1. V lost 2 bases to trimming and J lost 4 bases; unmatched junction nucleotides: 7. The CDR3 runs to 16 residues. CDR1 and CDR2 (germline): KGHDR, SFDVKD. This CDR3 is CATSDSRQGVNQPQHF. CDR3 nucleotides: TGTGCCACCAGTGATTCCCGACAGGGCGTGAATCAGCCCCAGCATTTT.

In DNA, the CDR3 is TGCAGCGTTGACAGGCAGGTAGGGGAGACCCAGTACTTC. It is translated as CSVDRQVGETQYF. V gene TRBV29-1 combines with J gene TRBJ2-5; D gene ambiguous. This CDR3 spans 13 amino acids. Between the trimmed V and J ends, which lost 3 bases and 5 bases, there was a span of 13 bases. Per the germline V gene, CDR1 is SQVTM and CDR2 is ANQGSEA.

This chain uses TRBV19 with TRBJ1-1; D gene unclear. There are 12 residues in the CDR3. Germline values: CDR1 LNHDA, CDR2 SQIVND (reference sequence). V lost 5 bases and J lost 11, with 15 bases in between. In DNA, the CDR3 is TGTGCCAGTAGTTCCGCCGGTGGTGCGGCTTTCTTT. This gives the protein CASSSAGGAAFF.

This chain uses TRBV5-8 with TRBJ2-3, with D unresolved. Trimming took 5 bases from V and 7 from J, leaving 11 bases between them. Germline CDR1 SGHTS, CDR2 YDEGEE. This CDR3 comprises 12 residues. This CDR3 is CASRSTGYTQYF. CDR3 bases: TGTGCCAGCAGATCTACTGGTTATACGCAGTATTTT.

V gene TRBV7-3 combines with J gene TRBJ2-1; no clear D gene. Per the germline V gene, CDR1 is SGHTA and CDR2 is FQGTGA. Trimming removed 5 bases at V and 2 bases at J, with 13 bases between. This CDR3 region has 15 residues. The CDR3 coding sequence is TGTGCCAGCAGCCCCCGACATGGGACCTACAATGAGCAGTTCTTC. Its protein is CASSPRHGTYNEQFF.

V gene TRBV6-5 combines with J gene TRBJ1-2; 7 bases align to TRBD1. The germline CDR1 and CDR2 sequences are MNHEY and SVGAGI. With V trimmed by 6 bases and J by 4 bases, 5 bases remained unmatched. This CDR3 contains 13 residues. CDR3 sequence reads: CASRGGQSYGYTF. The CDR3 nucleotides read TGTGCCAGCAGGGGGGGACAGAGCTATGGCTACACCTTC.

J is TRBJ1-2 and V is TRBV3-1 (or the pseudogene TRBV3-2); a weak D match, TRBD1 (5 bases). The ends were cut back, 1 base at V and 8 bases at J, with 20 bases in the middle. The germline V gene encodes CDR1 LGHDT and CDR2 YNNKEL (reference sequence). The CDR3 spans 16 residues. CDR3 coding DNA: TGTGCCAGCAGCCAAGTCCCCCCTCCAGGGTTGACCGGCTACACCTTC. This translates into CASSQVPPPGLTGYTF.

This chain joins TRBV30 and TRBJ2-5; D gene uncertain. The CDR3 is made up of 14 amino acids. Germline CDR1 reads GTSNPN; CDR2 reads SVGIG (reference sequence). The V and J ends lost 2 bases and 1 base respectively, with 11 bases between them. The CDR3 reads CAWSRDVVQETQYF. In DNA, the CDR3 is TGTGCCTGGAGTAGAGACGTTGTCCAAGAGACCCAGTACTTC.

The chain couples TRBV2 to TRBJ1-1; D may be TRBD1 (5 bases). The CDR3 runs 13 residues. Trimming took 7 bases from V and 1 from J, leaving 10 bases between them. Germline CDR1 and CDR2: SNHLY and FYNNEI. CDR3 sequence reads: CASKGQRNTEAFF. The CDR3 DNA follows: TGTGCCAGCAAGGGGCAGCGGAACACTGAAGCTTTCTTT.

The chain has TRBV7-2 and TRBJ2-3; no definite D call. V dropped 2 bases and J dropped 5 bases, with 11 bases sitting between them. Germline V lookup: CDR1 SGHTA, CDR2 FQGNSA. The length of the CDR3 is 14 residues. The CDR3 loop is CASSLPPLRDTQYF. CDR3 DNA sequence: TGTGCCAGCAGCTTACCCCCATTAAGAGATACGCAGTATTTT.

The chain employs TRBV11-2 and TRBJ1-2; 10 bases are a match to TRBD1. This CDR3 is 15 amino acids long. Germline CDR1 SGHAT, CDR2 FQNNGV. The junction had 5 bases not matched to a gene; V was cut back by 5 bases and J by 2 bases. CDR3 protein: CASSPDRGTNYGYTF. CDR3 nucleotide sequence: TGTGCCAGCAGCCCGGACAGGGGGACCAACTATGGCTACACCTTC.

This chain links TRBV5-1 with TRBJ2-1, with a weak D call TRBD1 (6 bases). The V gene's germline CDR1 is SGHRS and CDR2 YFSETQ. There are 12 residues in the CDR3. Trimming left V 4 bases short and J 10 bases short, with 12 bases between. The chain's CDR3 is CASSPQGQEQFF. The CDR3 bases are TGCGCCAGCAGCCCACAAGGACAGGAGCAGTTCTTC.

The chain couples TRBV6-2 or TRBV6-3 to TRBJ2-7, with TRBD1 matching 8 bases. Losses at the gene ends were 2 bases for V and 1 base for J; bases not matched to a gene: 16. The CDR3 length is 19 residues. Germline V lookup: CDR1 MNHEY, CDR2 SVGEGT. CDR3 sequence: CASSYKSTSDRAYSYEQYV. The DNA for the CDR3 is TGTGCCAGCAGTTACAAGTCGACCTCGGACAGGGCCTATTCCTACGAGCAGTACGTC.

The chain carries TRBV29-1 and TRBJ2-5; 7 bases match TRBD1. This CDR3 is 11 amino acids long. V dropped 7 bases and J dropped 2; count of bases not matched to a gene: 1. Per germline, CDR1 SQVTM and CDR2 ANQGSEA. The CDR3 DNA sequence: TGCAGCGGGGGACAGCAAGAGACCCAGTACTTC. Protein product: CSGGQQETQYF.

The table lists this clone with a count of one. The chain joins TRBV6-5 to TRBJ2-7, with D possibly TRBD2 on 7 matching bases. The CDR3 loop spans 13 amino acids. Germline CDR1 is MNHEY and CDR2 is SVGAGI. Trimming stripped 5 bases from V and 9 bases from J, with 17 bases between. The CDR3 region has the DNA TGTGCCAGCAGTCCGGGGAGGGGGGGCTGGCAGTACGTC. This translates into CASSPGRGGWQYV.

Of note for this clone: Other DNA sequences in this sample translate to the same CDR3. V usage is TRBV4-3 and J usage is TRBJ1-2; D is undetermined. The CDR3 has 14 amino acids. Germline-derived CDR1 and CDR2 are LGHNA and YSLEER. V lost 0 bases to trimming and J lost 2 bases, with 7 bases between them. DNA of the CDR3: TGCGCCAGCAGCCAAGAGAGCGGGAACTATGGCTACACCTTC. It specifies CASSQESGNYGYTF.

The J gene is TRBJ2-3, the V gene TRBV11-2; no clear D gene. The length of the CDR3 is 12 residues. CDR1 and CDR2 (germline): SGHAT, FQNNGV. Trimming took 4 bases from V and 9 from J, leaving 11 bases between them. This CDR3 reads CASSSHLWTQYF. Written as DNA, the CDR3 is TGTGCCAGCAGCTCCCATCTCTGGACGCAGTATTTT.

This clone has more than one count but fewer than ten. The CDR3 spells CASSPAGGRNQPQHF. For the CDR3, the DNA is TGTGCCAGCAGCCCGGCGGGGGGACGAAATCAGCCCCAGCATTTT. The V call is TRBV7-2, the J call TRBJ1-5; TRBD1 might be the D (5 bases). Germline V lookup: CDR1 SGHTA, CDR2 FQGNSA. Trimming shortened V by 5 bases and J by 4 bases, and 15 bases separated the two germline ends. The CDR3 contains 15 residues. Drawing the rest from reference TRBV7-2 and TRBJ1-5, the complete variable domain is GAGVSQSPSNKVTEKGKDVELRCDPISGHTALYWYRQSLGQGLEFLIYFQGNSAPDKSGLPSDRFSAERTGGSVSTLTIQRTQQEDSAVYLCASSPAGGRNQPQHFGDGTRLSIL.

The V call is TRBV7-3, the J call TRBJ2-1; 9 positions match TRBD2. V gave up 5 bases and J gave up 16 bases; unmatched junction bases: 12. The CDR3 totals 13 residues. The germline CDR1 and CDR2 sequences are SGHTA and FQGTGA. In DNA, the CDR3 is TGTGCCAGCAGCAGATCCGGGACTAGCCCGCTTTTCTTC. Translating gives CASSRSGTSPLFF.

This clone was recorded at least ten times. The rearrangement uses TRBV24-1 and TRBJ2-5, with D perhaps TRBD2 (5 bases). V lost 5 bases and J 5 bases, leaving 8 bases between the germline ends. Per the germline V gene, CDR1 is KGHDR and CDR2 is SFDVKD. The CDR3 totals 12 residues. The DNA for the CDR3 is TGTGCCACCAGTGCCCCGGGGGAGACCCAGTACTTC. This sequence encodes CATSAPGETQYF.

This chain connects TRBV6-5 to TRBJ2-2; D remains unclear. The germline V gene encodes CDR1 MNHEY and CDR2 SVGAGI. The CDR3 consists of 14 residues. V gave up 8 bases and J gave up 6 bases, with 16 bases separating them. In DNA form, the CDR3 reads TGTGCCAGCTTCGCCAGTAGATCCTCCGGGGAGCTGTTTTTT. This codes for CASFASRSSGELFF.

CDR3 protein: CASSLGDSYEQYV. The CDR3 DNA reads as TGTGCCAGCAGTTTGGGTGACTCCTACGAGCAGTACGTC. The rearrangement uses TRBV28 and TRBJ2-7; unclear D gene. CDR1 is MDHEN and CDR2 is SYDVKM in the germline V gene. There are 13 residues in the CDR3. V was cut by 3 bases and J by 0 bases, with 6 bases left in between.

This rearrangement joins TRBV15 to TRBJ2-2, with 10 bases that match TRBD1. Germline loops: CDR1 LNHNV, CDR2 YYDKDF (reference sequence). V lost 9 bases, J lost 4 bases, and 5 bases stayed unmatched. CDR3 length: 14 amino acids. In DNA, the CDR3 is TGTGCCACGAAGGACAGGGGGAGCACCGGGGAGCTGTTTTTT. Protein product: CATKDRGSTGELFF.

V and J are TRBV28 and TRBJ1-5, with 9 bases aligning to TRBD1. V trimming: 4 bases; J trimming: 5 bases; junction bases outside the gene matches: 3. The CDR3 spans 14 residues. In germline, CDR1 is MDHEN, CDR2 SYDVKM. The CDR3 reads CASSSDRGYQPQHF. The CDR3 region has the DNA TGTGCCAGCAGTTCGGACAGGGGTTATCAGCCCCAGCATTTT.

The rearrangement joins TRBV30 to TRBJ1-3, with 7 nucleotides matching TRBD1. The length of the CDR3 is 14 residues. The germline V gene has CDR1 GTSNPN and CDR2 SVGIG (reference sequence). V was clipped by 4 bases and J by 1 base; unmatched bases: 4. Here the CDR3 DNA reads TGTGCCTGGATGCGGACAGGTTCTGGAAACACCATATATTTT. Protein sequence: CAWMRTGSGNTIYF.

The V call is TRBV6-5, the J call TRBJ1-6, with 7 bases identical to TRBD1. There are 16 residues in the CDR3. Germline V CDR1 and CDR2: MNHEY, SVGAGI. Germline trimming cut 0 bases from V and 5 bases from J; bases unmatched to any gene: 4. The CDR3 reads CASSYSGQLNNSPLHF. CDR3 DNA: TGTGCCAGCAGTTACTCGGGACAGTTAAATAATTCACCCCTCCACTTT.

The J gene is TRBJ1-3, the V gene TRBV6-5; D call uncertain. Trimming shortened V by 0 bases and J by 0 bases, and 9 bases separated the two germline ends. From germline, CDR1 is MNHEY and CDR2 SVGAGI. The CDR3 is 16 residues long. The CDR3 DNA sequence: TGTGCCAGCAGTTACTCTGGCTCCAGCTCTGGAAACACCATATATTTT. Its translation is CASSYSGSSSGNTIYF.

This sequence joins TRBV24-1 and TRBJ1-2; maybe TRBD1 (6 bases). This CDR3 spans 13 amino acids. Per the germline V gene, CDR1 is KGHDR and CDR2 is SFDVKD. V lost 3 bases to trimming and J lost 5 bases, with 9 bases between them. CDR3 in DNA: TGTGCCACCAGTGATCGAACAGGGTATGGCTACACCTTC. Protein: CATSDRTGYGYTF.